This T cell receptor (beta chain) was recovered during a study of shared clonotypes between healthy human individuals. Whole-study context: Donors were two women and three men aged 18 to 49.

Trimming took 1 base from V and 1 from J, leaving 4 bases between them. Germline CDR1 is SGHNT and CDR2 is YENEEA. The CDR3 covers 13 residues. Original data processing: ImmunoSEQ sequences covered only the junction and lacked quality scores; filtering therefore differed. Libraries were prepared by immunoSEQ multiplex PCR; TCRdb keeps only in-frame clonotypes and omits some of them. The V and J calls and clone size were taken over from that table, and D and trimming were inferred from the DNA. The sample shows about 2.4 million clones, approximately 90% of them seen only once. As for this clone: At the DNA level, this CDR3 is encoded by other sequences in the same sample as well.

The split of CD4+ cells yielded CD45RA+ naive and CD45RA-negative memory subsets. Sequencing used naive CD4+ T cells sorted from blood. Subset indicated: CD45RA+ positively selected. The V gene is TRBV11-3, the J gene TRBJ1-1; D unresolved. The clonotype originates from a man younger than 35 in good health. CDR3 bases: TGTGCCAGCAGCTTAGCGGAGAACACTGAAGCTTTCTTT. Translating it yields CASSLAENTEAFF.